The clone carrying this T cell receptor beta chain was counted at least ten times. It was patients with CD8+CD57+ cell expansion by flow cytometry who were chosen for sequencing. Each patient carried a diagnosis of severe acquired aplastic anemia. This specimen belongs to a study of CD8+CD57+ T cells in acquired aplastic anemia. As for the study in general: When averaged, DNA from sorted CD4+ and CD8+ cells came to 2.5 to 3.5 ug.

Genomic DNA acted as the template from which TCR beta VDJ combination and CDR3 sequence profiling were carried out. TCRdb processed the reads anew with MiXCR; each CDR3 protein has one entry. The repertoire holds 150,000 to 160,000 distinct CDR3 sequences, about 50% seen once, with over 9.5% in the top ten. V was cut by 1 base and J by 6 bases, with 19 bases left in between. CDR1 and CDR2 from the germline V gene are SEHNR and FQNEAQ (reference sequence). There are 17 residues in the CDR3. Sequencing was done on a sample of sorted CD4+, CD8+, or CD8+CD57+ T cells (not recorded which) from PBMCs. The source is a human donor with aplastic anemia. The V gene is TRBV7-9, the J gene TRBJ2-1, with D perhaps assigned TRBD1 or TRBD2 (6 bases each). CDR3: CASSLGWGAFGPNEQFF. CDR3 DNA sequence: TGTGCCAGCAGCTTAGGGTGGGGGGCTTTCGGGCCCAATGAGCAGTTCTTC.